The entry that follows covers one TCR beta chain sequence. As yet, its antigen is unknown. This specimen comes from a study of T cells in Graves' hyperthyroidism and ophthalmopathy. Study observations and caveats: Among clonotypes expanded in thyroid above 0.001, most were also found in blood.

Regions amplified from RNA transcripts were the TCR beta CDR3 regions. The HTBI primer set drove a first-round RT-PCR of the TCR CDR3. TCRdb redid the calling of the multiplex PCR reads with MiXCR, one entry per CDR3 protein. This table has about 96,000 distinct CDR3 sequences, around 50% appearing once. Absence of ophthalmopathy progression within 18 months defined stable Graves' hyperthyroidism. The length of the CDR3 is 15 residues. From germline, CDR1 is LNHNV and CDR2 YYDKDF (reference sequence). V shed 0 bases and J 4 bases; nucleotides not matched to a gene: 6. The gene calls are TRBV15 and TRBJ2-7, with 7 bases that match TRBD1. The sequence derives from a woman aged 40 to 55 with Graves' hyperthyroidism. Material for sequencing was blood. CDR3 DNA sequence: TGTGCCACCAGCAGAGAACCACAGGGGAGTTACGAGCAGTACTTC. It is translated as CATSREPQGSYEQYF.